Listed below are T cell receptor beta chains from one sample, sequenced in a study of T cells after somatic rescue of genetic block. The protocol was immunoSEQ multiplex PCR, while the TCRdb copy is restricted to in-frame clones and leaves out a portion. The repertoire includes tens of thousands of clones, more than 80% of them detected once, and approximately 1.5% sits in the top ten. The sequenced sample consisted of peripheral blood mononuclear cells (PBMCs). The receptors derive from a woman under 30. Each CDR3 is given with its conserved first and last residue. A D gene is named only where the DNA matches it firmly. Expanded clones get a size class; other rows say once, few or many, or leave the size out.

>once|.|TRBJ1-5|TRBV4-3
CASSQDRLLGNQPQHF
TGCGCCAGCAGCCAAGATAGGTTGTTGGGGAATCAGCCCCAGCATTTT
>.|.|TRBJ2-7|TRBV5-5
CASSLIWRTEKFLGYEQYF
TGTGCCAGCAGCTTGATTTGGCGGACAGAAAAATTCTTGGGGTACGAGCAGTACTTC
>.|TRBD2|TRBJ2-2|TRBV28
CASSLVASGNEELFF
TGTGCCAGCAGTTTAGTGGCTAGCGGGAATGAGGAGCTGTTTTTT
>once|TRBD2|TRBJ2-1|TRBV29-1
CSVATSGGRNEQFF
TGCAGCGTTGCCACTAGCGGGGGCAGGAATGAGCAGTTCTTC
>.|TRBD1|TRBJ2-1|TRBV6-4
CASAKTSGQGSNEQFF
TGTGCCAGCGCAAAGACCTCGGGACAGGGGTCGAATGAGCAGTTCTTC
>.|.|TRBJ1-5|TRBV14
CASSLGGGGQPQHF
TGTGCCAGCAGCCTGGGCGGGGGCGGGCAGCCCCAGCATTTT
>.|.|TRBJ2-5|TRBV9
CASSLYGIQETQYF
TGTGCCAGCAGCTTATATGGGATTCAAGAGACCCAGTACTTC
>.|TRBD1|TRBJ2-1|TRBV19
CASSVGQGRGPNEQFF
TGTGCCAGTAGTGTGGGACAGGGTCGGGGCCCCAATGAGCAGTTCTTC
>.|.|TRBJ2-5|TRBV28
CASSLRGETQYF
TGTGCCAGCAGTCTCAGGGGAGAGACCCAGTACTTC
>.|TRBD2|TRBJ2-3|TRBV11-3
CASSSPVAGGTQSDTQYF
TGTGCCAGCAGCTCACCAGTCGCGGGAGGTACACAGAGTGATACGCAGTATTTT
>.|.|TRBJ2-7|TRBV29-1
CSVEFTTQSYEQYF
TGCAGCGTTGAATTTACTACACAATCCTACGAGCAGTACTTC
>.|.|TRBJ1-3|TRBV30
CAADNYPFSGNTIYF
TGTGCCGCAGATAACTACCCCTTCTCTGGAAACACCATATATTTT
>.|.|TRBJ2-1|TRBV27
CASSLGLSNNEQFF
TGTGCCAGCAGTTTGGGCCTATCGAACAATGAGCAGTTCTTC
>.|.|TRBJ2-7|TRBV2
CASKGGPLLDEQYF
TGTGCCAGCAAAGGGGGACCCCTTCTTGACGAGCAGTACTTC
>.|TRBD1|TRBJ1-4|TRBV13
CASKGPGGAVEKLFF
TGTGCCAGCAAGGGCCCAGGGGGGGCGGTTGAAAAACTGTTTTTT
>.|.|TRBJ1-1|TRBV6-1
CASSENSYMNTEAFF
TGTGCCAGCAGTGAAAACAGTTACATGAACACTGAAGCTTTCTTT
>.|TRBD1|TRBJ1-5|TRBV30
CAWSPPGAGGQPQHF
TGTGCCTGGAGCCCTCCCGGGGCAGGGGGACAGCCCCAGCATTTT
>.|.|TRBJ1-3|TRBV27
CASSLRGRTGNTIYF
TGTGCCAGCAGTTTACGGGGGAGAACTGGAAACACCATATATTTT
>.|TRBD2|TRBJ2-1|TRBV9
CASSEGLAGGVGNEQFF
TGTGCCAGCAGCGAGGGACTAGCGGGAGGTGTAGGCAATGAGCAGTTCTTC
>.|.|TRBJ2-6|TRBV4-2
CASSRRDGESSGANVLTF
TGTGCCAGCAGCCGGAGGGACGGTGAAAGCTCTGGGGCCAACGTCCTGACTTTC
>.|.|TRBJ1-5|TRBV7-9
CASSRGVRSGGNQPQHF
TGTGCCAGCAGCCGGGGGGTAAGGTCAGGAGGCAATCAGCCCCAGCATTTT
>.|.|TRBJ1-3|TRBV19
CASSQGIGNTIYF
TGTGCCAGTAGTCAGGGAATCGGAAACACCATATATTTT
>once|.|TRBJ1-5|TRBV28
CASSKMGGAGNQPQHF
TGTGCCAGCAGTAAAATGGGGGGGGCGGGCAATCAGCCCCAGCATTTT
>few|.|TRBJ1-5|TRBV4-2
CASSQDFGGTQPQHF
TGTGCCAGCAGCCAAGATTTCGGGGGAACTCAGCCCCAGCATTTT
>.|.|TRBJ1-5|TRBV28
CASSFPGAYYQPQHF
TGTGCCAGCAGTTTCCCCGGGGCTTATTATCAGCCCCAGCATTTT
>.|.|TRBJ2-3|TRBV5-8
CASSFSGAQYF
TGTGCCAGCAGCTTTTCAGGCGCGCAGTATTTT
>.|.|TRBJ1-1|TRBV28
CASLQGDLTTEAFF
TGTGCCAGTTTACAGGGAGATCTTACCACTGAAGCTTTCTTT
>few|.|TRBJ1-5|TRBV2
CASRDNQPQHF
TGTGCCAGCAGGGACAATCAGCCCCAGCATTTT
>.|.|TRBJ1-1|TRBV10-1
CASSESTGNTEAFF
TGCGCCAGCAGTGAGTCGACGGGGAACACTGAAGCTTTCTTT
>once|TRBD1|TRBJ2-2|TRBV28
CASSLTGDTGELFF
TGTGCCAGCAGTTTAACAGGGGACACCGGGGAGCTGTTTTTT
>.|.|TRBJ1-4|TRBV7-9
CASSLGYSEKLFF
TGTGCCAGCAGCTTAGGGTACAGTGAAAAACTGTTTTTT
>.|.|TRBJ2-4|TRBV14
CASSQDRGAGPVLAKNIQYF
TGTGCCAGCAGCCAAGATCGAGGGGCCGGGCCCGTGCTAGCCAAAAACATTCAGTACTTC
>.|TRBD1|TRBJ2-2|TRBV28
CASNMGDRGTGELFF
TGTGCCAGCAACATGGGGGACAGGGGCACCGGGGAGCTGTTTTTT
>.|TRBD1|TRBJ2-5|TRBV15
CATSRGGGQYQETQYF
TGTGCCACCAGCAGAGGTGGGGGACAGTACCAAGAGACCCAGTACTTC
>.|.|TRBJ2-5|TRBV2
CASKEVEWETQYF
TGTGCCAGCAAGGAGGTAGAGTGGGAGACCCAGTACTTC
>.|.|TRBJ2-3|TRBV5-6
CASSLEGASTDTQYF
TGTGCCAGCAGCTTGGAGGGAGCTAGCACAGATACGCAGTATTTT
>.|.|TRBJ2-7|TRBV19
CASSMVPGVEQYF
TGTGCCAGTAGTATGGTCCCGGGGGTCGAGCAGTACTTC
>.|.|TRBJ2-3|TRBV7-6
CASSLGSSDTQYF
TGTGCCAGCAGCTTAGGCAGTTCAGATACGCAGTATTTT
>once|.|TRBJ1-1|TRBV18
CASSPMGLSGALGNTEAFF
TGTGCCAGCTCACCTATGGGGTTGTCGGGGGCTTTGGGGAACACTGAAGCTTTCTTT
>.|TRBD1|TRBJ1-2|TRBV19
CASSIDRVYYGYTF
TGTGCCAGTAGTATTGACAGGGTTTACTATGGCTACACCTTC
>.|.|TRBJ1-1|TRBV7-3
CASSLAGPLRREAFF
TGTGCCAGCAGCTTAGCAGGACCCCTAAGGAGGGAAGCTTTCTTT
>.|.|TRBJ2-7|TRBV5-1
CASSLSRGAASYEQYF
TGCGCCAGCAGCTTGAGTAGGGGAGCTGCCTCCTACGAGCAGTACTTC
>.|.|TRBJ2-2|TRBV6-1
CASSAYWDGELFF
TGTGCCAGCAGTGCTTACTGGGACGGGGAGCTGTTTTTT
>.|.|TRBJ1-2|TRBV7-2
CASSLGTEGGDYGYTF
TGTGCCAGCAGCTTAGGGACCGAAGGGGGGGACTATGGCTACACCTTC
>.|TRBD2|TRBJ2-5|TRBV2
CASGLAGAWETQYF
TGTGCCAGCGGACTAGCGGGAGCATGGGAGACCCAGTACTTC
>.|.|TRBJ2-7|TRBV4-3
CASSQDRGYYEQYF
TGCGCCAGCAGCCAAGACAGGGGATACTACGAGCAGTACTTC
>few|.|TRBJ1-2|TRBV28
CASSTRDGYTF
TGTGCCAGCAGCACCCGTGACGGCTACACCTTC
>once|TRBD2|TRBJ2-3|TRBV11-3
CASSLGTSESTDTQYF
TGTGCCAGCAGCTTAGGGACTAGCGAGAGCACAGATACGCAGTATTTT
>.|.|TRBJ1-1|TRBV5-1
CASSQGTEAFF
TGCGCCAGCAGCCAGGGGACTGAAGCTTTCTTT
>.|.|TRBJ2-5|TRBV6-1
CASRKQRETQYF
TGTGCCAGCAGGAAACAGCGGGAGACCCAGTACTTC
>.|TRBD1|TRBJ2-7|TRBV14
CASSQSETGGYEQYF
TGTGCCAGCAGCCAAAGTGAGACAGGGGGCTACGAGCAGTACTTC
>.|TRBD1|TRBJ1-1|TRBV29-1
CSTPGTGGIGAFF
TGCAGCACCCCCGGGACAGGGGGCATTGGGGCTTTCTTT
>.|TRBD2|TRBJ2-3|TRBV4-1
CASSQEVGLAGNTDTQYF
TGCGCCAGCAGCCAAGAAGTAGGGCTAGCGGGAAACACAGATACGCAGTATTTT
>.|TRBD2|TRBJ2-1|TRBV25-1
CASSSRLAGSSYNEQFF
TGTGCCAGCAGTTCCCGACTAGCGGGGAGCTCCTACAATGAGCAGTTCTTC
>.|.|TRBJ2-1|TRBV27
CASSFRLDEQFF
TGTGCCAGCAGTTTTCGGTTGGATGAGCAGTTCTTC
>.|.|TRBJ1-2|TRBV10-3
CAISDGGDGGYTF
TGTGCCATCAGTGATGGAGGGGACGGGGGCTACACCTTC
>.|.|TRBJ2-3|TRBV11-2
CASSSPGLRADTQYF
TGTGCCAGCAGCTCCCCGGGCCTCCGTGCAGATACGCAGTATTTT
>.|TRBD2|TRBJ2-3|TRBV28
CASSGLAGVTDTQYF
TGTGCCAGCAGTGGGCTAGCGGGAGTCACAGATACGCAGTATTTT
>.|TRBD1|TRBJ1-1|TRBV5-4
CASSFGTGSVEAFF
TGTGCCAGCAGCTTTGGGACAGGGTCGGTGGAAGCTTTCTTT